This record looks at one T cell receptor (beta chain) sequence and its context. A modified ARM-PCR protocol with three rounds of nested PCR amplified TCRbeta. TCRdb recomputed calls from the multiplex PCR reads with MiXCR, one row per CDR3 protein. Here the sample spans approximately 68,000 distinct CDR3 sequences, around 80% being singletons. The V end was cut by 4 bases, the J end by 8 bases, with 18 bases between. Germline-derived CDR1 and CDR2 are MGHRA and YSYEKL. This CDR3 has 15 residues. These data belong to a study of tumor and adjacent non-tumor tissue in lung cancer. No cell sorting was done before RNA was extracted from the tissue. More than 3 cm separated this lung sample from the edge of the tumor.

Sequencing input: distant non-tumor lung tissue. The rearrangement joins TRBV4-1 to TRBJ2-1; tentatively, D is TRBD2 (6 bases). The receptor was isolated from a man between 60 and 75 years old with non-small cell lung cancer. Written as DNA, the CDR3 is TGCGCCAGCAGCCTTTCGCGAGCGGGTGGAGATGAGCAGTTCTTC. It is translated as CASSLSRAGGDEQFF.